This is a list of T cell receptor beta chains from one sample in a study of blood T cell repertoires in COVID-19. Sequencing was performed with immunoSEQ multiplex PCR; in TCRdb, only in-frame clones are kept and a portion is missing. The sample shows 8,500 to 10,000 clones, about 85% of them seen only once. The sequencing input was peripheral blood. All receptors come from a human donor in a cohort sampled during active COVID-19. CDR3s include the opening cysteine and the closing phenylalanine or tryptophan. The order of the fields is D gene, clone size, V gene, J gene, CDR3 DNA, CDR3 protein. D genes are given only for firm matches. The listing skips clone size in some rows; elsewhere it reads once, few, many or a size class.

>NA|once|TRBV19|TRBJ2-7
TGTGCCAGTAGTATAAAAGCTAGTATCGAGCAGTACTTC
CASSIKASIEQYF
>NA|NA|TRBV18|TRBJ1-2
TGTGCCAGCTCACCGCGGGAATTCAACTATGGCTACACCTTC
CASSPREFNYGYTF
>TRBD2|NA|TRBV18|TRBJ2-7
TGTGCCAGCTCGCCCACCACTAGCGGGGCTTACACCTACGAGCAGTACTTC
CASSPTTSGAYTYEQYF
>NA|NA|TRBV6-5|TRBJ1-5
TGTGCCAGCAGTTATAGGGGAACCCAGCATTTT
CASSYRGTQHF
>NA|once|TRBV25-1|TRBJ2-1
TGTGCCAGCCTAAAGCTCGGAGGAGGATACAATGAGCAGTTCTTC
CASLKLGGGYNEQFF
>TRBD1|once|TRBV27|TRBJ1-4
TGTGCCAGCAGTCCCAACGTGGCAGGGGGAAATGAAAAACTGTTTTTT
CASSPNVAGGNEKLFF
>TRBD1|NA|TRBV3-1/TRBV3-2|TRBJ2-4
TGTGCCAGCAGCCAGGCCCCGGGACAGTCTTACAAAAACATTCAGTACTTC
CASSQAPGQSYKNIQYF
>NA|NA|TRBV28|TRBJ1-5
TGTGCCAGCAGTTTACTCAGGGGCCTAGATAGCAATCAGCCCCAGCATTTT
CASSLLRGLDSNQPQHF
>TRBD2|NA|TRBV5-4|TRBJ2-5
TGTGCCAGCACACGGACTAGCGGGGGGCCGGAGACCCAGTACTTC
CASTRTSGGPETQYF
>TRBD1|NA|TRBV6-5|TRBJ1-2
TGTGCCAGCAGTTACTCCGACAGGGGAGGACAAGGAGGCTACACCTTC
CASSYSDRGGQGGYTF
>TRBD1|NA|TRBV4-3|TRBJ1-5
TGCGCCAGCAGCCAATCGCCAGGGGGGCGTCAGCCCCAGCATTTT
CASSQSPGGRQPQHF
>TRBD1|NA|TRBV6-5|TRBJ1-1
TGTGCCAGCAGTCACGACAGGGATTCTGGTGAAGCTTTCTTT
CASSHDRDSGEAFF
>NA|NA|TRBV10-1|TRBJ2-7
TGCGCCAGCAGTTCTCCGGGACTCACGCTCGAGCAGTACTTC
CASSSPGLTLEQYF
>NA|NA|TRBV28|TRBJ2-5
TGTGCCAGCAGTCGCCAGAGACAGGAAAAAGAGACCCAGTACTTC
CASSRQRQEKETQYF
>NA|NA|TRBV21-1|TRBJ2-6
TGTGCCAGTCTGCCGGGACTGACGGATAAAGCCAACGTCCTGACTTTC
CASLPGLTDKANVLTF
>NA|once|TRBV29-1|TRBJ1-1
TGCAGCGCCGACTTGAACACTGAAGCTTTCTTT
CSADLNTEAFF
>TRBD1|few|TRBV7-2|TRBJ1-5
TGTGCCAGCAGCCCCCGACAGGGGGCCTGGAGCAATCAGCCCCAGCATTTT
CASSPRQGAWSNQPQHF
>NA|NA|TRBV3-1/TRBV3-2|TRBJ2-2
TGTGCCAGCAGCCCGGACTCAAACACCGGGGAGCTGTTTTTT
CASSPDSNTGELFF
>NA|NA|TRBV7-8|TRBJ2-1
TGTGCCAGCAGCTTAGGGGGGCCGAGCTCCTACAATGAGCAGTTCTTC
CASSLGGPSSYNEQFF
>TRBD1|NA|TRBV7-9|TRBJ1-5
TGTGCCAGCAGCATGGGACAGGGAAACAATCAGCCCCAGCATTTT
CASSMGQGNNQPQHF
>NA|NA|TRBV19|TRBJ1-5
TGTGCCAGTAGTATAGATTTTGGCAGGGTAAATCAGCCCCAGCATTTT
CASSIDFGRVNQPQHF
>TRBD1|NA|TRBV6-2/TRBV6-3|TRBJ2-5
TGTGCCAGCAGTCGAGGGACAGCACAAGAGACCCAGTACTTC
CASSRGTAQETQYF
>NA|NA|TRBV3-1/TRBV3-2|TRBJ1-2
TGTGCCAGCAGCCTTACAGGGAATGGCTACACCTTC
CASSLTGNGYTF
>TRBD2|NA|TRBV9|TRBJ2-5
TGTGCCAGCAGCGTAGGCGCGGCGGGGGGCGGAGAGACCCAGTACTTC
CASSVGAAGGGETQYF
>NA|few|TRBV6-2/TRBV6-3|TRBJ2-4
TGTGCCAGCAGTTACCCAGGAAACATTCAGTACTTC
CASSYPGNIQYF
>NA|NA|TRBV19|TRBJ2-1
TGTGCCAGTAGTATATCAAAAGCGAATGAGCAGTTCTTC
CASSISKANEQFF
>TRBD1|NA|TRBV11-3|TRBJ2-1
TGTGCCAGCAGCTTAGGGCAGGGGGATGTGCAGTTCTTC
CASSLGQGDVQFF
>NA|NA|TRBV14|TRBJ1-2
TGTGCCAGCAGCCGAATCGACAGGAGAGCTAACTATGGCTACACCTTC
CASSRIDRRANYGYTF
>NA|NA|TRBV3-1/TRBV3-2|TRBJ2-3
TGTGCCAGCAGCCAACAGACAGATACGCAGTATTTT
CASSQQTDTQYF
>NA|NA|TRBV15|TRBJ2-5
TGTGCCACCAGCAGAGATTTGACGACTAGCCAAGAGACCCAGTACTTC
CATSRDLTTSQETQYF
>NA|NA|TRBV19|TRBJ2-1
TGTGCCAGTAGCATCTCCGGGAAGAGAGGTGAGCAGTTCTTC
CASSISGKRGEQFF
>NA|NA|TRBV30|TRBJ2-5
TGTGCCTGGAGTTTCCCCGGCTGGAACAGGGCGCAAGAGACCCAGTACTTC
CAWSFPGWNRAQETQYF
>TRBD1|few|TRBV19|TRBJ1-5
TGTGCCAGTAGTATGGGACAGGGTAGCAATCAGCCCCAGCATTTT
CASSMGQGSNQPQHF
>TRBD1|NA|TRBV5-1|TRBJ1-2
TGCGCCAGCAGCCCAGGGACAGAACCTAACTATGGCTACACCTTC
CASSPGTEPNYGYTF
>TRBD1|NA|TRBV7-6|TRBJ2-5
TGTGCCAGCAGCCTGCGTGAGCGAGGGGGCCCAGAGACCCAGTACTTC
CASSLRERGGPETQYF
>NA|few|TRBV7-9|TRBJ1-2
TGTGCCAGCAGTACCGGGACAATCTATGGCTACACCTTC
CASSTGTIYGYTF
>NA|once|TRBV6-6|TRBJ1-2
TGTGCCAGCAATACAGGGACCACCTATGGCTACACCTTC
CASNTGTTYGYTF
>NA|NA|TRBV10-3|TRBJ2-7
TGTGCCATCAGCAGGAATAACTACGAGCAGTACTTC
CAISRNNYEQYF
>TRBD2|NA|TRBV7-2|TRBJ2-5
TGTGCCAGCAGCTCGGGACTAGCGACAGAGACCCAGTACTTC
CASSSGLATETQYF
>TRBD1|NA|TRBV7-9|TRBJ1-3
TGTGCCAGCAGCTTAAGGCCCGCGGGACAGGGCGTTGGTGGAAACACCATATATTTT
CASSLRPAGQGVGGNTIYF
>TRBD2|NA|TRBV18|TRBJ2-3
TGTGCCAGCTCACCTAGCGGGGGAAGCACAGATACGCAGTATTTT
CASSPSGGSTDTQYF
>NA|NA|TRBV10-3|TRBJ2-1
TGTGCCATCAGTGAGTCAGGTAGAGGGTTTGAGCAGTTCTTC
CAISESGRGFEQFF
>TRBD1|NA|TRBV4-3|TRBJ2-3
TGCGCCAGCAGTCCCGGACAGGGGGATGCAGATACGCAGTATTTT
CASSPGQGDADTQYF
>NA|NA|TRBV19|TRBJ1-2
TGTGCCAGTAGTATTGCCCTTGCGTACTATGGCTACACCTTC
CASSIALAYYGYTF
>TRBD1|NA|TRBV3-1/TRBV3-2|TRBJ1-1
TGTGCCAGCAGCAAGAGCGAGACAGGGGGCACTGAAGCTTTCTTT
CASSKSETGGTEAFF
>NA|once|TRBV6-1|TRBJ1-2
TGTGCCAGCAGTGAAGAACAATGGGGCTACACCTTC
CASSEEQWGYTF
>NA|NA|TRBV30|TRBJ1-5
TGTGCCTGGAGTGTAGAGGCAGGGGCGAACAATCAGCCCCAGCATTTT
CAWSVEAGANNQPQHF
>TRBD2|NA|TRBV13|TRBJ2-1
TGTGCCAGCAGCTCCCGTAGCGGGGGGGCGGAAGGTGAGCAGTTCTTC
CASSSRSGGAEGEQFF
>NA|NA|TRBV6-1|TRBJ1-4
TGTGCCAGCTGGGGGGGTGGAGAAAAACTGTTTTTT
CASWGGGEKLFF
>TRBD2|NA|TRBV3-1/TRBV3-2|TRBJ2-1
TGTGCCAGCAGCCGTGATCTAGCGGGGGCCAATGAGCAGTTCTTC
CASSRDLAGANEQFF
>TRBD1|NA|TRBV5-1|TRBJ1-1
TGCGCCAGCAGCTCTCGACAGGGGAACACTGAAGCTTTCTTT
CASSSRQGNTEAFF
>TRBD1|NA|TRBV29-1|TRBJ1-2
TGCAGCGTACCATCTACCGGGACAGGGTTGGACTATGGCTACACCTTC
CSVPSTGTGLDYGYTF